These 14 T cell receptor beta chains originate from one sample sequenced in a study of blood T cell repertoires in COVID-19. Here immunoSEQ multiplex PCR was the method, and the copy in TCRdb shows in-frame clones only, minus some. In the table there are 110,000 or so clones, roughly 80% of which are singletons. The sample was peripheral blood. The receptors were sampled from a man aged 50 or older with acute or convalescent COVID-19.

This clone was counted once. This chain links TRBV28 with TRBJ2-6; D is unclear. CDR3 length equals 14 residues. Germline assignment: CDR1 MDHEN and CDR2 SYDVKM. Trimming removed 4 bases at V and 0 bases at J, with 4 bases between. The CDR3 sequence is CASSSHSGANVLTF. The CDR3 DNA follows: TGTGCCAGCAGTTCCCACTCTGGGGCCAACGTCCTGACTTTC. Based on the CDR3 plus reference TRBV28 and TRBJ2-6, the full variable domain is DVKVTQSSRYLVKRTGEKVFLECVQDMDHENMFWYRQDPGLGLRLIYFSYDVKMKEKGDIPEGYSVSREKKERFSLILESASTNQTSMYLCASSSHSGANVLTFGAGSRLTVL.

The genes are TRBV29-1 and TRBJ2-3; D perhaps matches TRBD1 (6 bases). The germline gives CDR1 SQVTM, CDR2 ANQGSEA. Trimming removed 4 bases at V and 2 bases at J, with 13 bases between. The CDR3 runs 14 residues. The CDR3 sequence is CSVGRGGYTDTQYF. For the CDR3, the DNA is TGCAGCGTTGGGCGAGGGGGATACACAGATACGCAGTATTTT.

V is TRBV2 and J is TRBJ1-2; 11 positions agree with TRBD1. CDR1 is SNHLY, CDR2 FYNNEI, per germline. CDR3 length: 18 residues. Losses at the gene ends were 4 bases for V and 3 bases for J; bases not matched to a gene: 13. CDR3 sequence: CASSGFGTGGYWDYGYTF. Here the CDR3 DNA reads TGTGCCAGCAGTGGTTTCGGGACAGGGGGATATTGGGACTATGGCTACACCTTC. The full variable domain, its missing parts supplied by reference TRBV2 and TRBJ1-2, is EPEVTQTPSHQVTQMGQEVILRCVPISNHLYFYWYRQILGQKVEFLVSFYNNEISEKSEIFDDQFSVERPDGSNFTLKIRSTKLEDSAMYFCASSGFGTGGYWDYGYTFGSGTRLTVV.

The chain combines TRBV2 with TRBJ1-2; no firm D call. Germline V gene data show CDR1 as SNHLY and CDR2 as FYNNEI. The V gene lost 2 bases and the J gene lost 4 bases, with 5 bases spanning the gap. CDR3 length: 12 residues. DNA of the CDR3: TGTGCCAGCAGTGAACAGTTCTATGGCTACACCTTC. This translates into CASSEQFYGYTF.

This clone was seen only a few times. The J gene is TRBJ1-1, the V gene TRBV5-1; tentative D call: TRBD1 (5 bases). The germline V and J ends were trimmed by 4 bases and 10 bases, with 20 bases remaining between them. Germline V gene data show CDR1 as SGHRS and CDR2 as YFSETQ. The CDR3 runs to 14 residues. CDR3 nucleotide sequence: TGCGCCAGCAGCACCGGGGGTCCTCAGGTAGGAGCTTTCTTT. Translation gives CASSTGGPQVGAFF.

This sequence joins TRBV6-5 and TRBJ1-5; D might be TRBD1 (6 bases). The CDR3 has 15 amino acids. Per the germline V gene, CDR1 is MNHEY and CDR2 is SVGAGI. Trimming took off 6 bases at V and 7 bases at J, with 19 bases between the two ends. The CDR3 bases are TGTGCCAGCAGGTATTATGGGGGGGCCGCCCAGCCCCAGCATTTT. Amino acid sequence: CASRYYGGAAQPQHF.

The chain uses TRBV29-1 and TRBJ2-1; D is undetermined. CDR1 is SQVTM and CDR2 is ANQGSEA in the germline V gene. V lost 6 bases to trimming and J lost 0 bases, with 12 bases between them. The length of the CDR3 is 14 residues. DNA of the CDR3: TGCAGCGTCGTCGAGAAGAGCTCCTACAATGAGCAGTTCTTC. Amino acids: CSVVEKSSYNEQFF.

This clone occurred once. The V and J genes are TRBV3-1 (or the pseudogene TRBV3-2) and TRBJ2-7; maybe TRBD2 (5 bases). The CDR3 length is 12 residues. V lost 2 bases and J lost 3, with 5 bases in between. Germline CDR1 is LGHDT and CDR2 is YNNKEL (reference sequence). The CDR3 spells CASSQRGYEQYF. CDR3 nucleotide sequence: TGTGCCAGCAGCCAACGGGGCTACGAGCAGTACTTC.

This chain connects TRBV2 to TRBJ2-1, with TRBD1 identical over 7 bases. The CDR3 runs to 15 residues. The V and J ends lost 3 bases and 7 bases, in that order; junction bases with no gene match: 9. Germline assignment: CDR1 SNHLY and CDR2 FYNNEI. The CDR3 coding sequence is TGTGCCAGCAGTGAGGCGGGCAGGGGGTTAAATGAGCAGTTCTTC. Translated: CASSEAGRGLNEQFF.

This clone was seen a single time. The chain carries TRBV5-1 and TRBJ2-5, with 8 bases fitting TRBD1. Unmatched junction bases numbered 8, after V lost 2 bases and J lost 5 bases. Per the germline V gene, CDR1 is SGHRS and CDR2 is YFSETQ. This CDR3 is built from 15 residues. This chain's CDR3 is CASSFSGGLEETQYF. The CDR3 coding sequence is TGCGCCAGCAGCTTCTCAGGGGGCTTAGAGGAGACCCAGTACTTC. The full variable domain, its missing parts supplied by reference TRBV5-1 and TRBJ2-5, is KAGVTQTPRYLIKTRGQQVTLSCSPISGHRSVSWYQQTPGQGLQFLFEYFSETQRNKGNFPGRFSGRQFSNSRSEMNVSTLELGDSALYLCASSFSGGLEETQYFGPGTRLLVL.

This chain connects TRBV4-1 to TRBJ1-5; D gene unclear. The CDR3 covers 15 residues. Germline V gene data show CDR1 as MGHRA and CDR2 as YSYEKL. The V end was cut by 4 bases, the J end by 0 bases, with 10 bases between. CDR3 sequence: CASSPRGISNQPQHF. The CDR3 bases are TGCGCCAGCAGCCCCCGGGGTATTAGCAATCAGCCCCAGCATTTT.

CDR3 coding DNA: TGTGCCAGTAATCGGGGGAGTTACCAGCCCCAGCATTTT. Translated: CASNRGSYQPQHF. The genes are TRBV19 and TRBJ1-5, with D perhaps TRBD1 (5 bases). CDR1 and CDR2 from the germline V gene are LNHDA and SQIVND (reference sequence). This CDR3 region has 13 residues. Between the trimmed V and J ends, which lost 7 bases and 7 bases, there was a span of 14 bases.

This sequence joins TRBV2 and TRBJ2-1; 8 bases map to TRBD2. Germline V gene sequence: CDR1 SNHLY, CDR2 FYNNEI. The CDR3 contains 15 residues. The V gene end was trimmed by 0 bases and the J gene end by 9 bases; junction bases not matched to a gene: 7. The chain's CDR3 is CASSEASGGLSEQFF. DNA for the CDR3: TGTGCCAGCAGTGAAGCCTCGGGGGGGCTGAGTGAGCAGTTCTTC.

V usage is TRBV10-1 and J usage is TRBJ2-1; D unclear. The CDR3 contains 16 residues. Germline V gives CDR1 WNHNN, CDR2 SYGVQD (reference sequence). The V and J ends lost 1 base and 0 bases respectively, with 10 bases between them. CDR3: CASSEFPAASYNEQFF. CDR3 DNA: TGCGCCAGCAGTGAGTTCCCGGCGGCCTCCTACAATGAGCAGTTCTTC.